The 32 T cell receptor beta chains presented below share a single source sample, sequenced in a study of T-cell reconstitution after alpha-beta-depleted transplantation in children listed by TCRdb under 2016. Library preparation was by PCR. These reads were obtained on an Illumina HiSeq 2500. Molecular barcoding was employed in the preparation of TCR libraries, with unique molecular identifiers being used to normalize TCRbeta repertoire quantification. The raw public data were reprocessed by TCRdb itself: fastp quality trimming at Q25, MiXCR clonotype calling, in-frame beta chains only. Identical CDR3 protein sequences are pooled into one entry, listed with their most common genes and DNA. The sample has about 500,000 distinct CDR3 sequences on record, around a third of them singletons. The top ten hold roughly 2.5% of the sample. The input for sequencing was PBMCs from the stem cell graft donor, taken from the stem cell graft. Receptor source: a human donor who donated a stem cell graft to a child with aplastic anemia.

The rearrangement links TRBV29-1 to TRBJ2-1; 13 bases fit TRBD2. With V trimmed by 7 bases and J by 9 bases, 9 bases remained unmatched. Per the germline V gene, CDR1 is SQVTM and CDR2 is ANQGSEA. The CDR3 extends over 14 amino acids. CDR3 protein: CSGGGLAGEGEQFF. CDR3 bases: TGCAGCGGGGGAGGACTAGCGGGAGAAGGTGAGCAGTTCTTC.

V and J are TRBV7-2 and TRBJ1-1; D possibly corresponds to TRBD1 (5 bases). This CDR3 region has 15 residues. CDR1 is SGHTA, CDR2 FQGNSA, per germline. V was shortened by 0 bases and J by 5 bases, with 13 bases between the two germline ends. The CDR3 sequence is CASSLAGRGETEAFF. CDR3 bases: TGTGCCAGCAGCTTAGCTGGTAGGGGAGAAACTGAAGCTTTCTTT.

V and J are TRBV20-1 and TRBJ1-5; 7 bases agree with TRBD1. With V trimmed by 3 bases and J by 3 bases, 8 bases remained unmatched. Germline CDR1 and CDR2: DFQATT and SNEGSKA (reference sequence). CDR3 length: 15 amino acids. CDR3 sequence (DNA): TGCAGTGCTAGGGAGACAGGGCCAAACAATCAGCCCCAGCATTTT. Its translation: CSARETGPNNQPQHF.

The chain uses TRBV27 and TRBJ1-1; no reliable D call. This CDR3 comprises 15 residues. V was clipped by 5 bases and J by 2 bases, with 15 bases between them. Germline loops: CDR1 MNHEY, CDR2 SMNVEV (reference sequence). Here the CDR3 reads CASSPLWGSNTEAFF. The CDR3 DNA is TGTGCCAGCAGTCCCCTCTGGGGTTCAAACACTGAAGCTTTCTTT.

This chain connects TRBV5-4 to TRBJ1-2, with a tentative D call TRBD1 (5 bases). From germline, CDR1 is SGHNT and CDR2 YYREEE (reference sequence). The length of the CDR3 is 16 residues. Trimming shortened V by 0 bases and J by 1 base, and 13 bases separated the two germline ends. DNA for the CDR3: TGTGCCAGCAGCTTGGCCCGGACATCCGATAACTATGGCTACACCTTC. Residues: CASSLARTSDNYGYTF.

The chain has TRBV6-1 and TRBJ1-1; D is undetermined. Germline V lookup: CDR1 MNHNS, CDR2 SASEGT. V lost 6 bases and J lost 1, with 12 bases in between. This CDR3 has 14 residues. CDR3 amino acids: CASSRRTGNTEAFF. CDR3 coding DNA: TGTGCCAGCAGCCGGAGGACGGGGAACACTGAAGCTTTCTTT.

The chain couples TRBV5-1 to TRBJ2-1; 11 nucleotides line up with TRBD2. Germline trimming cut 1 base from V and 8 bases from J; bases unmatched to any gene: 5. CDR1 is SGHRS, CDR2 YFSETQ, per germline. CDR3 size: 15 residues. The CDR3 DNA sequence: TGCGCCAGCAGCTTGACTAGCGGGAGTATCGATGAGCAGTTCTTC. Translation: CASSLTSGSIDEQFF.

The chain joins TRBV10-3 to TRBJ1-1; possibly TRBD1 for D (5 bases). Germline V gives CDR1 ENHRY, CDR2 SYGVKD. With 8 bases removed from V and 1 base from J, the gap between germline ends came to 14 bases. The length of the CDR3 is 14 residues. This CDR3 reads CAIQSRQQNTEAFF. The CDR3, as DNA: TGTGCCATCCAGAGCAGACAGCAGAACACTGAAGCTTTCTTT.

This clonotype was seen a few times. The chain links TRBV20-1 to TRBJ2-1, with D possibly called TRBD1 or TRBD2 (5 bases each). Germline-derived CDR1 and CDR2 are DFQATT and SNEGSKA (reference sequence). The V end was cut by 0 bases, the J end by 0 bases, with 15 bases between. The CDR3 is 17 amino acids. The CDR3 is CSAREGRGASSYNEQFF. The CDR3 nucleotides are TGCAGTGCTAGAGAGGGTCGAGGGGCTAGCTCCTACAATGAGCAGTTCTTC.

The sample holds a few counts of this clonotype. CDR3 amino acids: CASSVTDRPNTEAFF. The DNA of the CDR3 is TGTGCCAGCAGCGTCACTGACAGACCGAACACTGAAGCTTTCTTT. V and J are TRBV9 and TRBJ1-1; perhaps TRBD1 as D (5 bases). Germline CDR1 reads SGDLS; CDR2 reads YYNGEE. Trimming took 2 bases from V and 1 from J, leaving 12 bases between them. The CDR3 is 15 residues long.

This CDR3 reads CATSRGTSGSNEQFF. For the CDR3, the DNA is TGTGCCACCTCCAGGGGGACTAGCGGGTCCAATGAGCAGTTCTTC. The V and J genes are TRBV12-3 or TRBV12-4 and TRBJ2-1; 12 bases are shared with TRBD2. With V trimmed by 10 bases and J by 6 bases, 10 bases remained unmatched. The CDR3 has 15 residues.

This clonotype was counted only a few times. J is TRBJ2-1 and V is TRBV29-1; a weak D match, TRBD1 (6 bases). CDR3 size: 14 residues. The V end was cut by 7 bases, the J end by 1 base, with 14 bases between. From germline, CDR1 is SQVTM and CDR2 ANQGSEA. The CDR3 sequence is CSASGQWSYNEQFF. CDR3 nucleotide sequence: TGCAGCGCCTCAGGACAGTGGTCCTACAATGAGCAGTTCTTC.

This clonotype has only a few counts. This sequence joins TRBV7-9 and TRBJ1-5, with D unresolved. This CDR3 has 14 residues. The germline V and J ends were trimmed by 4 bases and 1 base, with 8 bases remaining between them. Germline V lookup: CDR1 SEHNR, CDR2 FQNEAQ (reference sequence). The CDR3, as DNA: TGTGCCAGCAGCTCGACGGTCAGCAATCAGCCCCAGCATTTT. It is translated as CASSSTVSNQPQHF.

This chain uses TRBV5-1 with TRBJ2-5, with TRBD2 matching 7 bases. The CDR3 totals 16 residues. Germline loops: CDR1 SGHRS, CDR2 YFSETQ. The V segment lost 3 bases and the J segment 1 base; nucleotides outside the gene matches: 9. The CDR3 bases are TGCGCCAGCAGCTCGCTGGGGGGGGGAATCCAAGAGACCCAGTACTTC. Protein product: CASSSLGGGIQETQYF.

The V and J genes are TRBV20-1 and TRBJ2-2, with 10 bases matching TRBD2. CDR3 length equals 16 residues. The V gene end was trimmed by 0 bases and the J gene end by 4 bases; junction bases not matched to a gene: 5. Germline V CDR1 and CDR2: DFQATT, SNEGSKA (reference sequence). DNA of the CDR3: TGCAGTGCTAGAGATTGGGCTAGCGGGAGCACCGGGGAGCTGTTTTTT. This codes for CSARDWASGSTGELFF.

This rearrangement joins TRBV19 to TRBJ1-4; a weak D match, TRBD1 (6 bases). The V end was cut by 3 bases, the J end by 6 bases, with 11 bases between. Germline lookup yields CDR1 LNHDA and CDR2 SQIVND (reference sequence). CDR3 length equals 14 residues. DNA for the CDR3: TGTGCCAGTAGTATCAGGGGAGGGTATGAAAAACTGTTTTTT. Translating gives CASSIRGGYEKLFF. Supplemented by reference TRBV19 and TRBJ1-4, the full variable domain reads DGGITQSPKYLFRKEGQNVTLSCEQNLNHDAMYWYRQDPGQGLRLIYYSQIVNDFQKGDIAEGYSVSREKKESFPLTVTSAQKNPTAFYLCASSIRGGYEKLFFGSGTQLSVL.

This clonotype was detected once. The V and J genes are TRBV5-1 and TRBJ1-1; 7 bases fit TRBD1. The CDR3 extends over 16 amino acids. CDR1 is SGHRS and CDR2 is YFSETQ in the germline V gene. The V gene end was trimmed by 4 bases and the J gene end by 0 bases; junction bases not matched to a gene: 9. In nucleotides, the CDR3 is TGCGCCAGCAGCCGCTCAGGGACAGAGATGAACACTGAAGCTTTCTTT. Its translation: CASSRSGTEMNTEAFF.

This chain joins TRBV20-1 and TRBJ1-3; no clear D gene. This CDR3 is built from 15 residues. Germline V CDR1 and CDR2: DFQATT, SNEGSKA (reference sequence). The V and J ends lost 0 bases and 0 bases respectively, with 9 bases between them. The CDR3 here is CSAREQGRSGNTIYF. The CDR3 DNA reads TGCAGTGCTAGAGAACAAGGACGCTCTGGAAACACCATATATTTT.

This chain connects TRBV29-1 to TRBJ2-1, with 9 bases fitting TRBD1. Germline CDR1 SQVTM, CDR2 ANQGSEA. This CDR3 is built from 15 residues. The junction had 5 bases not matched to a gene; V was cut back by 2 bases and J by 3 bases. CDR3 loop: CSVESRDRVYNEQFF. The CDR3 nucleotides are TGCAGCGTTGAATCCCGGGACAGGGTCTACAATGAGCAGTTCTTC.

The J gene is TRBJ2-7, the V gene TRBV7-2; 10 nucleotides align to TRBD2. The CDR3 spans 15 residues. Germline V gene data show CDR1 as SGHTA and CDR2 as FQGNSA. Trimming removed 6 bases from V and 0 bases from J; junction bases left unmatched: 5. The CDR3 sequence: CASSRWTSGSYEQYF. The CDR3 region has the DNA TGTGCCAGCAGTCGATGGACTAGCGGCTCCTACGAGCAGTACTTC.

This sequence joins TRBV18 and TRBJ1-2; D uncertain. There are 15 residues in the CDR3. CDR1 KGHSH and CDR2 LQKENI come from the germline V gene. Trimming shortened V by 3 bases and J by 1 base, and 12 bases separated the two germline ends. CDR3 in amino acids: CASSPPTGSNYGYTF. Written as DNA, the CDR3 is TGTGCCAGCTCACCGCCGACGGGAAGTAACTATGGCTACACCTTC.

CDR3 protein: CASSLAIRGKREDYNEQFF. The CDR3 DNA reads TGTGCCAGCAGCTTAGCCATCAGAGGGAAGCGGGAGGACTACAATGAGCAGTTCTTC. The chain has TRBV11-1 and TRBJ2-1; TRBD2 aligns across 9 bases. V shed 0 bases and J 3 bases; nucleotides not matched to a gene: 12. From germline, CDR1 is SGHAT and CDR2 FQDESV (reference sequence). The CDR3 sequence is 19 residues long.

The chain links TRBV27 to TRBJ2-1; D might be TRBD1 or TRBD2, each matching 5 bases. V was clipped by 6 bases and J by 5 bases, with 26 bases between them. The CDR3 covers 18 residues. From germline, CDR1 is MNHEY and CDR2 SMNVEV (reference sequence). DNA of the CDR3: TGTGCCAGCAGATCACCCTCAAGGGCGTGGGGACGTGACAATGAGCAGTTCTTC. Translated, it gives CASRSPSRAWGRDNEQFF.

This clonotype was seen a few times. The CDR3 nucleotides read TGTGCCATCACCCTATCCCGGGGGTCTAACTATGGCTACACCTTC. Encoded protein: CAITLSRGSNYGYTF. The chain combines TRBV10-3 with TRBJ1-2, with D perhaps matching TRBD1 (5 bases). CDR1 ENHRY and CDR2 SYGVKD come from the germline V gene. Trimming removed 7 bases at V and 0 bases at J, with 15 bases between. This CDR3 spans 15 amino acids.

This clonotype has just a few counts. The CDR3 nucleotides are TGTGCCAGCAGACTGACGGCTAATAATGAAAAACTGTTTTTT. It translates to CASRLTANNEKLFF. The rearrangement uses TRBV6-1 and TRBJ1-4; D gene unclear. This CDR3 contains 14 residues. V lost 6 bases, J lost 4 bases, and 12 bases lay in between. CDR1 and CDR2 from the germline V gene are MNHNS and SASEGT.

The DNA for the CDR3 is TGCAGCGCCCGGACTAGCGGGGAGATACCCTACGAGCAGTACTTC. It yields the protein CSARTSGEIPYEQYF. The chain couples TRBV29-1 to TRBJ2-7; 12 positions match TRBD2. V was clipped by 7 bases and J by 2 bases; unmatched bases: 9. The CDR3 contains 15 residues. The V gene's germline CDR1 is SQVTM and CDR2 ANQGSEA.

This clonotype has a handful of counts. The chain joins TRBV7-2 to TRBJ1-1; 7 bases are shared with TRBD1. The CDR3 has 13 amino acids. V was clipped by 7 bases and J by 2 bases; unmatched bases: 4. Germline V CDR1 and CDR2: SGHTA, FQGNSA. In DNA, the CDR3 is TGTGCCAGCAAGTGGACAGGAAACACTGAAGCTTTCTTT. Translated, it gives CASKWTGNTEAFF.

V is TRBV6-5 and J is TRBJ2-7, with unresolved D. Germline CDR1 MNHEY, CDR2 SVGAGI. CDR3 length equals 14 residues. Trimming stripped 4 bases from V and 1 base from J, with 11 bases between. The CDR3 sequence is CASSLDRASYEQYF. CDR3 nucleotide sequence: TGTGCCAGCAGTTTGGATAGGGCATCCTACGAGCAGTACTTC.

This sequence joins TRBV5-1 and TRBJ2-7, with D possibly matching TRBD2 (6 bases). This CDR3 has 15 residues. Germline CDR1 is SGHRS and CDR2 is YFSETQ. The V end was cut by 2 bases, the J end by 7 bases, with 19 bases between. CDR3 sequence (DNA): TGCGCCAGCAGCTTTGACGGGAACCTACGGGGGGAGCAGTACTTC. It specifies CASSFDGNLRGEQYF.

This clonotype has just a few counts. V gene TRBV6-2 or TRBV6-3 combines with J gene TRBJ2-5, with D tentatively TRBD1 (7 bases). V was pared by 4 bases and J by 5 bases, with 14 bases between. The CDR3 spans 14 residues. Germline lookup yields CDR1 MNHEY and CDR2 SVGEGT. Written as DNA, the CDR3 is TGTGCCAGCAGTTCTTCAGGGGGGAGGGAGACCCAGTACTTC. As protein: CASSSSGGRETQYF.

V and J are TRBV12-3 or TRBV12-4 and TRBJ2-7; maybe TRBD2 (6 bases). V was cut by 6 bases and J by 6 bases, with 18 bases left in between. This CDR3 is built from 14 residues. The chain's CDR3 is CASSLPGLPGEQYF. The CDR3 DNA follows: TGTGCCAGCAGCCTACCGGGACTCCCCGGCGAGCAGTACTTC.

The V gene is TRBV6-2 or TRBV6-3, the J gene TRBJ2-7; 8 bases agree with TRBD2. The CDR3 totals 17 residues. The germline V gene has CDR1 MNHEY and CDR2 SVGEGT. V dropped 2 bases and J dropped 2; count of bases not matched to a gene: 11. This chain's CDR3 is CASSYRGAGDTTYEQYV. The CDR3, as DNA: TGTGCCAGCAGTTACCGAGGAGCGGGAGACACCACCTACGAGCAGTACGTC.